This record concerns one T cell receptor beta chain sequence. As yet, its antigen is unknown. MiXCR was run by TCRdb on the RACE reads, yielding one entry per CDR3 protein. Found here are 350,000 or so distinct CDR3 sequences, around 7% of them singletons; the top ten hold around 8.2%. Time point here: patch test 1, 2 weeks after DPC sensitization. Indicated treatment: therapeutic diphenylcyclopropenone sensitization with weekly scalp DPC. Germline V gene data show CDR1 as DFQATT and CDR2 as SNEGSKA (reference sequence). With 5 bases removed from V and 3 bases from J, the gap between germline ends came to 19 bases. The CDR3 consists of 15 residues. This sample stems from a study of human T cells and chemical hapten exposure. Study context: It was small differences in pooled library volume that mainly caused per-sample TCR yields to vary. Whole-study results and caveats: Expanded TCR sets contained significantly more large CDR3 similarity clusters than controls. Once DPC sensitization occurred, TCRs above 1 in 1000 frequency showed no change. Correlating positively with patch test score were the PT1 expanded TCR counts.

The clonotype originates from a woman under 30 with alopecia areata. Some clones in this sample may be carry-over from other donors' samples. The chain joins TRBV20-1 to TRBJ2-5; no clear D. The specimen was whole blood, collected in connection with sensitization to the hapten diphenylcyclopropenone (DPC). This CDR3 is CSAVGLRASKETQYF. The CDR3 DNA reads as TGCAGTGCTGTGGGTCTGAGAGCTTCTAAAGAGACCCAGTACTTC.